This entry concerns a single TCR beta chain. Its antigen is undetermined. Patients included in sequencing had previously demonstrated CD8+CD57+ cell expansion by flow cytometry. Each patient carried a diagnosis of severe acquired aplastic anemia. The data stem from a study of CD8+CD57+ T cells in acquired aplastic anemia. In the study overall: Sorted CD4+ and CD8+ cell DNA averaged around 3.5 ug.

Germline CDR1 is DFQATT and CDR2 is SNEGSKA (reference sequence). This CDR3 is 14 amino acids long. Trimming left V 3 bases short and J 3 bases short, with 11 bases between. The use of genomic DNA as template underpinned the TCR beta VDJ and CDR3 profiling. TCRdb reanalysed the reads using MiXCR and keeps one entry per CDR3 protein. This sample has hundreds of thousands of distinct CDR3 sequences, with roughly a third found just once. Study findings and constraints: The CD8+ Simpson's diversity of patients and controls was not significantly different. Found in both controls and patients were around 30 CD8+ CDR3 sequences.

Sequences were obtained from sorted CD4+, CD8+, or CD8+CD57+ T cells (not recorded which) from PBMCs. The rearrangement links TRBV20-1 to TRBJ2-2; the D gene is possibly TRBD1 (6 bases). The origin of this receptor is a human donor with aplastic anemia. CDR3 loop: CSASRGPYTGELFF. The CDR3 nucleotides are TGCAGTGCTAGCAGGGGACCCTACACCGGGGAGCTGTTTTTT.